This T cell receptor (beta chain) came from a study of CD8 T cells in ankylosing spondylitis. Study-wide findings and caveats: One TCR beta motif, made up of several highly homologous variants, appeared characteristic of ankylosing spondylitis blood.

In this sample, this clonotype turned up a few times. What it recognizes is unknown. In TCRdb, the 5' RACE reads were re-called with MiXCR into one record per CDR3 protein. The top ten clones hold approximately 30% of a sample with some 100,000 distinct CDR3 sequences, roughly 9% of them seen once. Material: blood, either unsorted or a sorted T cell fraction (not recorded which). This sequence was found in a male donor with ankylosing spondylitis.

CDR3 amino acids: CASSLTARSSYEQYF. DNA of the CDR3: TGTGCCAGCAGTTTGACGGCCCGAAGCTCCTACGAGCAGTACTTC. The chain combines TRBV27 with TRBJ2-7; D not certain. The germline V gene has CDR1 MNHEY and CDR2 SMNVEV (reference sequence). The CDR3 covers 15 residues. Trimming left V 3 bases short and J 0 bases short, with 12 bases between.